The 28 T cell receptor beta chains below were found in one sample sequenced in a study of T-cell reconstitution after alpha-beta-depleted transplantation in children. Researchers prepared the TCRbeta library using unique molecular identifiers, the study reports. TCRdb used MiXCR to reprocess the PCR reads, holding one entry per CDR3 protein. This table has around 490,000 distinct CDR3 sequences, roughly 10% appearing once. The sample consisted of PBMCs, mostly from graft donor cells, taken 180 days after TCRalphabeta/CD19-depleted stem cell transplant. Receptors were obtained from a female patient aged 2-15 years who had a stem cell transplant for aplastic anemia, so the T cells may come from the graft donor.

This clonotype was counted a few times. The rearrangement links TRBV20-1 to TRBJ2-7; D is undetermined. Germline V gene data show CDR1 as DFQATT and CDR2 as SNEGSKA (reference sequence). Trimming shortened V by 2 bases and J by 0 bases, and 5 bases separated the two germline ends. The CDR3 extends over 12 amino acids. This CDR3 reads CSARNSSYEQYF. The CDR3 coding sequence is TGCAGTGCTAGAAACAGCTCCTACGAGCAGTACTTC.

This clonotype turned up a few times. The V and J genes are TRBV12-3 or TRBV12-4 and TRBJ2-3; 9 nucleotides agree with TRBD2. The CDR3 is made up of 18 amino acids. V was clipped by 0 bases and J by 0 bases; unmatched bases: 7. CDR3: CASSLARSGRPSTDTQYF. CDR3 DNA: TGTGCCAGCAGTTTAGCGAGGAGCGGGAGGCCCAGCACAGATACGCAGTATTTT.

This clonotype occurred many times. The gene calls are TRBV9 and TRBJ1-1; D unclear. CDR1 is SGDLS, CDR2 YYNGEE, per germline. This CDR3 contains 14 residues. V gave up 1 base and J gave up 3 bases, with 10 bases separating them. As DNA, the CDR3 is TGTGCCAGCAGCGTACGGCCTTTGGACACTGAAGCTTTCTTT. Its translation is CASSVRPLDTEAFF. Supplemented by reference TRBV9 and TRBJ1-1, the full variable domain reads DSGVTQTPKHLITATGQRVTLRCSPRSGDLSVYWYQQSLDQGLQFLIQYYNGEERAKGNILERFSAQQFPDLHSELNLSSLELGDSALYFCASSVRPLDTEAFFGQGTRLTVV.

This clonotype was seen once. A much larger clone lies one base from this, so it may be a read error. The chain carries TRBV27 and TRBJ2-1; D uncertain. CDR1 and CDR2 (germline): MNHEY, SMNVEV (reference sequence). The V end lost 3 bases, the J end lost 5 bases, and 11 bases lay between the germline ends. The CDR3 is 14 residues long. This CDR3 is CASSFQKSNNEQFF. The CDR3, as DNA: TGTGCCAGCAGTTTCCAGAAGTCCAACAATGAGCAGTTCTTC.

This clonotype was counted only a few times. This chain uses TRBV29-1 with TRBJ1-2; D not certain. In germline, CDR1 is SQVTM, CDR2 ANQGSEA. The CDR3 length is 14 residues. V shed 2 bases and J shed 8 bases, with 18 bases lying between them. The CDR3 DNA reads TGCAGCGTTGAAAAGGGTACGGGGTCGTGGGGCTACACCTTC. Its translation is CSVEKGTGSWGYTF.

The chain is built from TRBV10-3 and TRBJ1-5; TRBD1 matches at 8 bases. The CDR3 loop spans 16 amino acids. From germline, CDR1 is ENHRY and CDR2 SYGVKD. V shed 2 bases and J 5 bases; nucleotides not matched to a gene: 8. The chain's CDR3 is CAISEGDRGFYQPQHF. CDR3 coding DNA: TGTGCCATCAGTGAGGGAGACAGGGGTTTTTATCAGCCCCAGCATTTT.

Only a few counts were recorded for this clonotype. J is TRBJ2-1 and V is TRBV7-6; D is possibly TRBD2 (5 bases). The CDR3 is 12 residues long. V lost 5 bases and J 9 bases, leaving 11 bases between the germline ends. In germline, CDR1 is SGHVS, CDR2 FNYEAQ. Here the CDR3 reads CASSASRVEQFF. The CDR3 bases are TGTGCCAGCAGCGCTTCGAGGGTTGAGCAGTTCTTC.

The table lists this clonotype with a few counts. The V and J genes are TRBV5-1 and TRBJ2-1, with D perhaps matching TRBD2 (6 bases). CDR1 SGHRS and CDR2 YFSETQ come from the germline V gene. This CDR3 spans 15 amino acids. Trimming pared 4 bases from V and 0 bases from J, leaving 11 bases between. The CDR3: CASSPSGFSYNEQFF. In DNA, the CDR3 is TGCGCCAGCAGCCCCAGCGGGTTCTCCTACAATGAGCAGTTCTTC.

This clonotype was seen a handful of times. The chain joins TRBV6-2 or TRBV6-3 to TRBJ1-5, with D possibly TRBD1 on 6 matching bases. V gave up 2 bases and J gave up 2 bases, with 13 bases separating them. The CDR3 totals 16 residues. In germline, CDR1 is MNHEY, CDR2 SVGEGT. CDR3 coding DNA: TGTGCCAGCAGTTACCCGACAGGCGGGGGCAATCAGCCCCAGCATTTT. Amino acid sequence: CASSYPTGGGNQPQHF.

V and J are TRBV20-1 and TRBJ2-5, with 8 bases fitting TRBD2. The CDR3 spans 13 residues. Germline V lookup: CDR1 DFQATT, CDR2 SNEGSKA (reference sequence). Trimming cost V 6 bases and J 3 bases; bases outside gene matches: 6. CDR3 nucleotide sequence: TGCAGTGCCATACTAGCGGTCAAAGAGACCCAGTACTTC. It yields the protein CSAILAVKETQYF.

J is TRBJ1-1 and V is TRBV5-6; 8 bases are shared with TRBD1. CDR1 SGHDT and CDR2 YYEEEE come from the germline V gene. This CDR3 spans 18 amino acids. V trimming: 2 bases; J trimming: 0 bases; junction bases outside the gene matches: 12. As DNA, the CDR3 is TGTGCCAGCAGCTTCCTAGGCGACAGGGGTTTGATGAACACTGAAGCTTTCTTT. Its protein product is CASSFLGDRGLMNTEAFF.

The rearrangement uses TRBV11-1 and TRBJ2-5, with TRBD2 matching 15 bases. This CDR3 comprises 18 residues. After removal of 5 bases from V and 2 bases from J, the junction contained 9 bases not matched to a gene. The germline V gene encodes CDR1 SGHAT and CDR2 FQDESV (reference sequence). DNA for the CDR3: TGTGCCAGCAGCCAGATTGACGGGACTAGCGGGAGGCAAGAGACCCAGTACTTC. Amino acid sequence: CASSQIDGTSGRQETQYF.

This clonotype has only a few counts. The chain employs TRBV12-3 or TRBV12-4 and TRBJ2-3, with D possibly matching TRBD1 (6 bases). The V gene lost 3 bases and the J gene lost 5 bases, with 15 bases spanning the gap. This CDR3 region has 15 residues. The CDR3 protein is CASSFFLGAGDTQYF. CDR3 DNA sequence: TGTGCCAGCAGTTTTTTTTTGGGGGCCGGAGATACGCAGTATTTT.

The gene calls are TRBV12-3 or TRBV12-4 and TRBJ2-7; weak D call: TRBD2 (6 bases). The CDR3 is made up of 13 amino acids. Trimming took 4 bases from V and 4 from J, leaving 11 bases between them. The CDR3 sequence is CASSYRRGYEQYV. CDR3 nucleotides: TGTGCCAGCAGTTACCGTCGGGGGTACGAGCAGTACGTC.

This clonotype was recorded many times. The chain employs TRBV5-1 and TRBJ2-5; D gene uncertain. Trimming took off 3 bases at V and 0 bases at J, with 0 bases between the two ends. Germline assignment: CDR1 SGHRS and CDR2 YFSETQ. CDR3 length: 11 amino acids. The CDR3 DNA sequence: TGCGCCAGCAGCTACCAAGAGACCCAGTACTTC. Amino acid sequence: CASSYQETQYF.

This rearrangement joins TRBV7-2 to TRBJ2-7, with TRBD2 identical over 10 bases. CDR1 and CDR2 from the germline V gene are SGHTA and FQGNSA. This CDR3 comprises 13 residues. The ends lost 5 bases at V and 6 bases at J; junction bases unmatched: 4. The CDR3 here is CASSPRTSGEQYF. The CDR3 DNA follows: TGTGCCAGCAGCCCCCGGACTAGCGGCGAGCAGTACTTC.

This chain links TRBV20-1 with TRBJ2-5; D is unresolved. Germline lookup yields CDR1 DFQATT and CDR2 SNEGSKA (reference sequence). This CDR3 has 11 amino acids. Trimming pared 8 bases from V and 3 bases from J, leaving 10 bases between. The CDR3 DNA reads as TGCAGTTTGCTATTGGAAGAGACCCAGTACTTC. Translated, it gives CSLLLEETQYF.

This clonotype was counted a few times. The chain couples TRBV7-9 to TRBJ1-5; possible D gene TRBD1, 6 bases. From germline, CDR1 is SEHNR and CDR2 FQNEAQ (reference sequence). The CDR3 has 14 residues. Trimming removed 5 bases at V and 5 bases at J, with 13 bases between. CDR3 nucleotides: TGTGCCAGCAGCCCAGCAAGGGGGGATCAGCCCCAGCATTTT. It codes for CASSPARGDQPQHF.

The gene calls are TRBV15 and TRBJ2-5; 9 nucleotides align to TRBD2. The junction had 9 bases not matched to a gene; V was cut back by 5 bases and J by 5 bases. The CDR3 contains 15 residues. Germline V gene sequence: CDR1 LNHNV, CDR2 YYDKDF (reference sequence). CDR3 protein: CATSRPGREGETQYF. The CDR3 nucleotides read TGTGCCACCAGCCGCCCAGGGCGGGAGGGTGAGACCCAGTACTTC.

The CDR3 loop reads CASSLDLAGGSYEQFF. The CDR3 region has the DNA TGCGCCAGCAGCTTGGACTTAGCGGGAGGAAGCTATGAGCAGTTCTTC. The V and J genes are TRBV5-1 and TRBJ2-1, with 10 bases identical to TRBD2. The ends lost 0 bases at V and 8 bases at J; junction bases unmatched: 8. CDR1 and CDR2 (germline): SGHRS, YFSETQ. This CDR3 is built from 16 residues. Using reference TRBV5-1 and TRBJ2-1 for the parts outside the CDR3, the full variable domain is KAGVTQTPRYLIKTRGQQVTLSCSPISGHRSVSWYQQTPGQGLQFLFEYFSETQRNKGNFPGRFSGRQFSNSRSEMNVSTLELGDSALYLCASSLDLAGGSYEQFFGPGTRLTVL.

The chain links TRBV21-1 to TRBJ2-1; the DNA was not compared with TRBD1, the D call given in the table. TRBV21-1 is a pseudogene locus. The CDR3 is 19 residues long. The CDR3, as DNA: TGTGCCAGCAGCAAACTGGAAGGGAGAGGGAGGCTTTCCTACAATGAGCAGTTCTTC. It is translated as CASSKLEGRGRLSYNEQFF.

V usage is TRBV24-1 and J usage is TRBJ2-1; TRBD2 matches 13 bases. V lost 9 bases to trimming and J lost 8 bases; unmatched junction nucleotides: 9. Germline V CDR1 and CDR2: KGHDR, SFDVKD. The CDR3 has 15 residues. CDR3 loop: CATHDGTSGKDEQFF. CDR3 sequence (DNA): TGTGCCACCCATGACGGGACTAGCGGGAAGGATGAGCAGTTCTTC.

In nucleotides, the CDR3 is TGTGCCAGCAGCGAGCAGATGATTACAGATACGCAGTATTTT. Translating gives CASSEQMITDTQYF. The chain employs TRBV9 and TRBJ2-3; D uncertain. The CDR3 covers 14 residues. Germline CDR1 is SGDLS and CDR2 is YYNGEE. Trimming pared 3 bases from V and 3 bases from J, leaving 11 bases between.

This chain joins TRBV5-1 and TRBJ1-2; TRBD1 matches at 8 bases. This CDR3 comprises 13 residues. Per germline, CDR1 SGHRS and CDR2 YFSETQ. Trimming removed 4 bases from V and 8 bases from J; junction bases left unmatched: 7. The CDR3 region is CASSSQGAYGYTF. CDR3 bases: TGCGCCAGCAGCAGCCAGGGGGCCTACGGCTACACCTTC.

This clonotype was observed a handful of times. The CDR3 sequence: CAGCSLNTEAFF. In nucleotides, the CDR3 is TGTGCCGGCTGTTCCCTGAACACTGAAGCTTTCTTT. The gene calls are TRBV12-3 or TRBV12-4 and TRBJ1-1; D gene unclear. Trimming pared 11 bases from V and 0 bases from J, leaving 10 bases between. The CDR3 is 12 residues long.

This clonotype has at least ten counts. The chain couples TRBV29-1 to TRBJ2-1, with 9 positions matching TRBD1. The germline CDR1 and CDR2 sequences are SQVTM and ANQGSEA. This CDR3 has 13 residues. V was pared by 7 bases and J by 3 bases, with 4 bases of the junction left unmatched. The CDR3 region has the DNA TGCAGCGCCCGGACAGGGGTCTACAATGAGCAGTTCTTC. It codes for CSARTGVYNEQFF.

V is TRBV7-7 and J is TRBJ2-1; 7 bases are shared with TRBD2. Germline trimming cut 3 bases from V and 0 bases from J; bases unmatched to any gene: 11. Germline V lookup: CDR1 SSHAT, CDR2 FNYEAQ (reference sequence). This CDR3 spans 18 amino acids. The CDR3 loop is CASSFLAEYLFSYNEQFF. Written as DNA, the CDR3 is TGTGCCAGCAGCTTCCTAGCGGAATACCTTTTCTCCTACAATGAGCAGTTCTTC.

The J gene is TRBJ2-1, the V gene TRBV11-2, with TRBD2 matching over 9 bases. The germline gives CDR1 SGHAT, CDR2 FQNNGV. The V and J ends lost 3 bases and 2 bases, in that order; junction bases with no gene match: 11. The CDR3 loop spans 18 amino acids. The CDR3 spells CASSLRGGLAGTYNEQFF. In nucleotides, the CDR3 is TGTGCCAGCAGCTTGAGGGGCGGCCTAGCGGGGACCTACAATGAGCAGTTCTTC.